This section outlines one T cell receptor (beta chain) sequence together with its context. This CDR3 has 17 amino acids. The V and J ends lost 6 bases and 7 bases, in that order; junction bases with no gene match: 13. This entry belongs to a study of T-cell reconstitution after alpha-beta-depleted transplantation in children. A TCRbeta library incorporating unique molecular identifiers was prepared. TCRdb used MiXCR to reprocess the PCR reads, holding one entry per CDR3 protein. The table lists fewer than 550,000 distinct CDR3 sequences, 11% of them singletons, with 4.5% to 7% in the top ten. The sequencing here drew on PBMCs from the stem cell graft donor, taken from the stem cell graft. This receptor was obtained from a human donor who donated a stem cell graft to a child with acute myeloid leukemia. The rearrangement uses TRBV12-3 or TRBV12-4 and TRBJ2-1; 12 bases align to TRBD1. The CDR3 DNA follows: TGTGCCAGCAGCCAGCTTAACCGGGACAGGGGGCTAAATGAGCAGTTCTTC. Translated: CASSQLNRDRGLNEQFF.